These T cell receptor beta chains were read from a single sample in a study of shared clonotypes between healthy human individuals. TCRdb's copy holds only in-frame clones and misses some; the assay was immunoSEQ multiplex PCR. The sample lists a few hundred thousand clones, around 95% occurring once. Sequenced material: naive CD8+ T cells sorted from blood. The receptors were gathered from a young woman in good health. Both conserved end residues are part of each CDR3. The D gene is left open where the match is weak. Size values are once, few and many counts, or a class for expanded clones, and some rows have none.

clone size | J gene | D gene | V gene | CDR3 protein | CDR3 DNA
. | TRBJ2-3 | TRBD2 | TRBV7-2 | CASSLGVGIAGAADTQYF | TGTGCCAGCAGCTTGGGGGTCGGTATAGCGGGAGCTGCAGATACGCAGTATTTT
. | TRBJ1-1 | TRBD1 | TRBV29-1 | CSVRDSSMNTEAFF | TGCAGCGTCCGGGACAGTTCAATGAACACTGAAGCTTTCTTT
. | TRBJ2-7 | . | TRBV6-5 | CASSHRRSYEQYF | TGTGCCAGCAGTCATCGTAGGTCCTACGAGCAGTACTTC
once | TRBJ1-2 | TRBD1 | TRBV28 | CASSLDSDETGAEGYTF | TGTGCCAGCAGTTTAGACTCCGACGAGACAGGGGCTGAGGGCTACACCTTC
. | TRBJ1-2 | . | TRBV6-6 | CASSFDGNYGYTF | TGTGCCAGCAGTTTTGACGGGAACTATGGCTACACCTTC
. | TRBJ2-7 | TRBD2 | TRBV7-2 | CASSSSSGDAEQYF | TGTGCCAGCAGCTCCTCCAGCGGGGACGCTGAGCAGTACTTC
. | TRBJ1-1 | . | TRBV19 | CASAVDAGNTEAFF | TGTGCCAGTGCCGTCGATGCGGGGAACACTGAAGCTTTCTTT
. | TRBJ2-7 | . | TRBV4-2 | CASSSTDSYEQYF | TGTGCCAGCAGCTCGACTGACTCCTACGAGCAGTACTTC
. | TRBJ2-3 | . | TRBV5-5 | CASSLWLGDTQYF | TGTGCCAGCAGCTTGTGGCTCGGAGATACGCAGTATTTT
. | TRBJ1-2 | TRBD1 | TRBV12-5 | CASGFGTGIDYGYTF | TGTGCTAGTGGTTTCGGGACAGGGATCGACTATGGCTACACCTTC
. | TRBJ2-1 | . | TRBV14 | CASSQDLRGQRSYNEQFF | TGTGCCAGCAGCCAAGATTTGCGGGGGCAGCGGTCCTACAATGAGCAGTTCTTC
. | TRBJ2-1 | TRBD2 | TRBV6-4 | CASSDRLAGVREQFF | TGTGCCAGCAGTGACCGACTAGCGGGAGTTCGTGAGCAGTTCTTC
. | TRBJ2-1 | TRBD1 | TRBV28 | CASSLIVGLGQGDEQFF | TGTGCCAGCAGTTTAATAGTGGGGCTAGGCCAGGGGGATGAGCAGTTCTTC
. | TRBJ1-5 | . | TRBV18 | CASTTGEGNQPQHF | TGTGCCAGCACCACGGGGGAGGGCAATCAGCCCCAGCATTTT
. | TRBJ2-7 | TRBD2 | TRBV5-6 | CASSLETSGRYEQYF | TGTGCCAGCAGCTTGGAGACTAGCGGGAGATACGAGCAGTACTTC
. | TRBJ2-7 | TRBD2 | TRBV4-1 | CASSQDPLAGVLSYEQYF | TGCGCCAGCAGCCAAGATCCGCTAGCGGGAGTGCTGTCCTACGAGCAGTACTTC
once | TRBJ1-1 | . | TRBV28 | CASWGTPVEAFF | TGTGCCAGCTGGGGGACTCCAGTAGAAGCTTTCTTT
. | TRBJ2-7 | TRBD1 | TRBV5-6 | CASSQGTGGPYEQYF | TGTGCCAGCAGCCAAGGGACAGGGGGGCCCTACGAGCAGTACTTC
. | TRBJ2-7 | . | TRBV27 | CASSPLPGRDQYF | TGTGCCAGCAGTCCGCTCCCGGGACGTGATCAGTACTTC
. | TRBJ2-7 | TRBD1 | TRBV7-9 | CASSYREQGVYEQYF | TGTGCCAGCAGCTATAGGGAACAGGGGGTTTACGAGCAGTACTTC
. | TRBJ2-3 | . | TRBV6-5 | CASSYTSYLLDTQYF | TGTGCCAGCAGTTATACTAGCTATTTGTTAGATACGCAGTATTTT
. | TRBJ2-1 | . | TRBV10-2 | CASSFTGSNEQFF | TGCGCCAGTAGTTTTACAGGTAGCAATGAGCAGTTCTTC
. | TRBJ2-6 | TRBD2 | TRBV28 | CASRPVLALWGLAISGANVLTF | TGTGCCAGCCGCCCCGTCCTGGCATTGTGGGGACTAGCAATCTCTGGGGCCAACGTCCTGACTTTC